Reported below is one T cell receptor beta chain. Its antigen is undetermined. This CDR3 has 16 amino acids. Trimming at V came to 5 bases and at J to 0 bases, leaving 6 bases not matched to a gene. In germline, CDR1 is SGHAT, CDR2 FQNNGV. The sample belongs to a study of T-cell memory formation after mild COVID-19. Study overall: The two donors had largely donor-specific TCR clusters.

Constant-segment primers were used for 5'RACE, and the resulting TCR alpha and TCR beta cDNA libraries carried sample barcodes and UMIs. From the 5' RACE reads, TCRdb called clonotypes with MiXCR, one entry per CDR3 protein. This sample carries 75,000 to 95,000 distinct CDR3 sequences, 10% to 15% of them seen once, and the ten largest clones take over 25%. The study's findings and limits: CD4+ clones that contracted lay mainly in CM and EM; CD8+ ones lay in EMRA.

This receptor was identified in an adult woman who had mild COVID-19 (a few samples of this study predate the infection). Cell type and time point are not known. Material for sequencing was PBMCs or a T cell subset sorted from them (not recorded which). The rearrangement links TRBV11-2 to TRBJ2-1, with 8 bases lining up with TRBD2. The CDR3 DNA is TGTGCCAGCAGCCATATAGCGGGAAGCTCCTACAATGAGCAGTTCTTC. Amino acid sequence: CASSHIAGSSYNEQFF.